Shown below are 11 T cell receptor beta chains from a single sample sequenced in a study of siplizumab effects on memory and regulatory T cells. TCRdb keeps only in-frame clones here, not all; method: immunoSEQ multiplex PCR. The table lists tens of thousands of clones, under 95% of them singletons. Sequencing input: CD8+ T cells sorted from blood. These receptors were taken from a human donor in good health.

The chain is built from TRBV15 and TRBJ2-5; the D call may be TRBD1 or TRBD2 (5 bases each). The CDR3 runs to 17 residues. Trimming pared 3 bases from V and 4 bases from J, leaving 21 bases between. Germline-derived CDR1 and CDR2 are LNHNV and YYDKDF (reference sequence). CDR3 bases: TGTGCCACCAGCAGCGAAGGGGAAAGGCCAGGGAGAGAGACCCAGTACTTC. It encodes CATSSEGERPGRETQYF.

The chain carries TRBV6-6 and TRBJ2-2, with a tentative D call TRBD1 (6 bases). The CDR3 has 14 amino acids. The V end was cut by 6 bases, the J end by 5 bases, with 13 bases between. Germline values: CDR1 MNHNY, CDR2 SVGAGI (reference sequence). This CDR3 reads CASRGQGRTGELFF. CDR3 nucleotides: TGTGCCAGCAGAGGGCAGGGGCGTACCGGGGAGCTGTTTTTT.

V gene TRBV9 combines with J gene TRBJ2-7, with D hard to call. This CDR3 is 13 amino acids long. Trimming stripped 3 bases from V and 2 bases from J, with 9 bases between. Looked up from germline, CDR1 is SGDLS and CDR2 is YYNGEE. The CDR3 protein is CASSADLTYEQYF. The CDR3 DNA reads as TGTGCCAGCAGCGCGGACCTCACCTACGAGCAGTACTTC.

This clone was observed a single time. The chain joins TRBV5-4 to TRBJ1-3; 9 bases agree with TRBD1. The V gene end was trimmed by 2 bases and the J gene end by 7 bases; junction bases not matched to a gene: 10. The CDR3 length is 16 residues. Germline CDR1 SGHNT, CDR2 YYREEE (reference sequence). DNA of the CDR3: TGTGCCAGCAGCTTTCTACAGGGGGCCTGGGGGAACACCATATATTTT. Its protein is CASSFLQGAWGNTIYF. Complete variable domain (other parts from reference TRBV5-4 and TRBJ1-3): ETGVTQSPTHLIKTRGQQVTLRCSSQSGHNTVSWYQQALGQGPQFIFQYYREEENGRGNFPPRFSGLQFPNYSSELNVNALELDDSALYLCASSFLQGAWGNTIYFGEGSWLTVV.

The chain is built from TRBV19 and TRBJ2-1; D remains ambiguous. The CDR3 is made up of 13 amino acids. V was shortened by 7 bases and J by 0 bases, with 7 bases between the two germline ends. Germline V gene data show CDR1 as LNHDA and CDR2 as SQIVND (reference sequence). The CDR3 reads CASISSSYNEQFF. The CDR3 DNA sequence: TGTGCCAGTATATCTAGCTCCTACAATGAGCAGTTCTTC.

The V and J genes are TRBV11-2 and TRBJ2-7; D tentatively reads TRBD1 or TRBD2 (5 bases each). CDR1 is SGHAT, CDR2 FQNNGV, per germline. V shed 3 bases and J shed 0 bases, with 15 bases lying between them. This CDR3 region has 16 residues. DNA for the CDR3: TGTGCCAGCAGCTTCGGTGGGGGTTTAAGCTCCTACGAGCAGTACTTC. It translates to CASSFGGGLSSYEQYF.

This chain uses TRBV7-2 with TRBJ2-3; D remains unclear. The CDR3 length is 12 residues. V lost 2 bases and J 6 bases, leaving 6 bases between the germline ends. Germline-derived CDR1 and CDR2 are SGHTA and FQGNSA. For the CDR3, the DNA is TGTGCCAGCAGCTTAAGCTGGGATACGCAGTATTTT. Protein: CASSLSWDTQYF.

V gene TRBV5-4 combines with J gene TRBJ1-2; TRBD1 aligns across 8 bases. After removal of 5 bases from V and 6 bases from J, the junction contained 6 bases not matched to a gene. The germline V gene has CDR1 SGHNT and CDR2 YYREEE (reference sequence). The CDR3 is 13 residues long. In DNA form, the CDR3 reads TGTGCCAGCAGGGGACAGGCTGGGCATGGCTACACCTTC. This translates into CASRGQAGHGYTF. Drawing the rest from reference TRBV5-4 and TRBJ1-2, the complete variable domain is ETGVTQSPTHLIKTRGQQVTLRCSSQSGHNTVSWYQQALGQGPQFIFQYYREEENGRGNFPPRFSGLQFPNYSSELNVNALELDDSALYLCASRGQAGHGYTFGSGTRLTVV.

The rearrangement links TRBV6-4 to TRBJ2-1, with TRBD2 matching 10 bases. J gave up 8 bases and V 5 bases, and 3 bases lay outside the gene matches. The CDR3 covers 13 residues. Germline assignment: CDR1 MRHNA and CDR2 SNTAGT. Here the CDR3 DNA reads TGTGCCAGCAGTCTAGCGGGAGAGGATGAGCAGTTCTTC. Translating it yields CASSLAGEDEQFF.

The chain combines TRBV14 with TRBJ2-7; the D gene is possibly TRBD2 (6 bases). Germline V CDR1 and CDR2: SGHDN, FVKESK. Trimming left V 2 bases short and J 6 bases short, with 17 bases between. The CDR3 is made up of 15 amino acids. CDR3 region: CASSQWTGDLGEQYF. The CDR3 DNA sequence: TGTGCCAGCAGCCAATGGACGGGAGATCTGGGCGAGCAGTACTTC.

The CDR3 loop reads CASSKDTGHATNEKLFF. CDR3 DNA sequence: TGTGCCAGCAGCAAAGATACGGGGCATGCAACTAATGAAAAACTGTTTTTT. The chain uses TRBV21-1 and TRBJ1-4. TRBV21-1 is termed a pseudogene. The CDR3 has 17 residues.